Below, 11 T cell receptor beta chains from the same sample are listed, as sequenced in a study of blood T cell repertoires in COVID-19. Assay used: immunoSEQ multiplex PCR; TCRdb lists only in-frame clones, some missing. The table lists tens of thousands of clones, roughly 88% of them singletons. What was sequenced was peripheral blood. The receptors shown here come from a man between 65 and 85 years old with acute or convalescent COVID-19.

The chain has TRBV29-1 and TRBJ2-1; 9 bases are a match to TRBD2. With 7 bases clipped from V and 4 bases from J, the junction kept 5 bases outside the gene matches. The CDR3 runs to 13 residues. Germline V CDR1 and CDR2: SQVTM, ANQGSEA. CDR3: CSARTSDYNEQFF. The CDR3 DNA reads TGCAGCGCGCGGACTAGCGATTACAATGAGCAGTTCTTC.

CDR3 sequence reads: CASSWTGLSEKLFF. The DNA for the CDR3 is TGTGCCAGCAGCTGGACAGGTCTATCTGAAAAACTGTTTTTT. The chain employs TRBV7-9 and TRBJ1-4; 7 bases fit TRBD1. The CDR3 is 14 amino acids. J was trimmed by 7 bases and V by 4 bases; bases with no gene match: 6. Germline loops: CDR1 SEHNR, CDR2 FQNEAQ (reference sequence).

V is TRBV19 and J is TRBJ2-3, with 8 bases identical to TRBD2. The length of the CDR3 is 16 residues. In germline, CDR1 is LNHDA, CDR2 SQIVND (reference sequence). V dropped 7 bases and J dropped 2; count of bases not matched to a gene: 11. The CDR3 protein is CASNPGGEGSTDTQYF. CDR3 coding DNA: TGTGCCAGTAACCCGGGGGGGGAAGGGTCCACAGATACGCAGTATTTT. Full variable domain (missing parts from reference TRBV19 and TRBJ2-3): DGGITQSPKYLFRKEGQNVTLSCEQNLNHDAMYWYRQDPGQGLRLIYYSQIVNDFQKGDIAEGYSVSREKKESFPLTVTSAQKNPTAFYLCASNPGGEGSTDTQYFGPGTRLTVL.

The rearrangement uses TRBV18 and TRBJ1-4; unclear D gene. Germline V CDR1 and CDR2: KGHSH, LQKENI. V gave up 3 bases and J gave up 0 bases, with 8 bases separating them. The CDR3 runs 15 residues. CDR3 DNA: TGTGCCAGCTCACCTTCAGGTTCAACTAATGAAAAACTGTTTTTT. Its translation is CASSPSGSTNEKLFF. The variable domain in full, completed from reference TRBV18 and TRBJ1-4, reads NAGVMQNPRHLVRRRGQEARLRCSPMKGHSHVYWYRQLPEEGLKFMVYLQKENIIDESGMPKERFSAEFPKEGPSILRIQQVVRGDSAAYFCASSPSGSTNEKLFFGSGTQLSVL.

This chain links TRBV7-8 with TRBJ2-2; 13 bases fit TRBD2. The V segment lost 1 base and the J segment 3 bases; nucleotides outside the gene matches: 2. Germline CDR1 is SGHVS and CDR2 is FQNEAQ. The CDR3 has 17 residues. For the CDR3, the DNA is TGTGCCAGCAGCTTAGGGGGACTAGCGGGGTACACCGGGGAGCTGTTTTTT. It specifies CASSLGGLAGYTGELFF.

J is TRBJ2-1 and V is TRBV14, with 9 nucleotides matching TRBD2. This CDR3 is 15 amino acids long. J gave up 3 bases and V 7 bases, and 7 bases lay outside the gene matches. Germline V CDR1 and CDR2: SGHDN, FVKESK. CDR3 nucleotide sequence: TGTGCCAGCACGTTAGCGGGAGCCTACTACAATGAGCAGTTCTTC. This sequence encodes CASTLAGAYYNEQFF.

The chain recombines TRBV7-2 with TRBJ2-3, with 8 bases identical to TRBD2. This CDR3 is 16 amino acids long. The germline gives CDR1 SGHTA, CDR2 FQGNSA. Trimming took 2 bases from V and 4 from J; bases not matched to a gene: 8. CDR3: CASSLKASGGPDTQYF. In nucleotides, the CDR3 is TGTGCCAGCAGCTTAAAGGCGAGCGGGGGACCAGATACGCAGTATTTT.

This chain uses TRBV5-4 with TRBJ2-3, with TRBD2 matching over 8 bases. The V segment lost 0 bases and the J segment 6 bases; nucleotides outside the gene matches: 6. The CDR3 covers 15 residues. Germline CDR1 and CDR2: SGHNT and YYREEE (reference sequence). CDR3: CASSLGGGRRDTQYF. The CDR3 DNA reads TGTGCCAGCAGCTTGGGAGGCGGGAGGCGGGATACGCAGTATTTT.

The J gene is TRBJ2-1, the V gene TRBV5-1; D gene unclear. The CDR3 is made up of 13 amino acids. V lost 4 bases, J lost 4 bases, and 9 bases lay in between. Germline V CDR1 and CDR2: SGHRS, YFSETQ. CDR3 residues: CASSLDEYNEQFF. CDR3 bases: TGCGCCAGCAGCCTGGACGAGTACAATGAGCAGTTCTTC.

The V gene is TRBV28, the J gene TRBJ2-1, with D possibly TRBD2 on 5 matching bases. The CDR3 has 17 amino acids. The germline V gene has CDR1 MDHEN and CDR2 SYDVKM. V was clipped by 6 bases and J by 0 bases, with 18 bases between them. The CDR3 DNA is TGTGCCAGCAGAGGGAACCGGCGGAGGAGCTCCTACAATGAGCAGTTCTTC. Amino acids: CASRGNRRRSSYNEQFF. The full variable domain, in which reference TRBV28 and TRBJ2-1 provide the parts outside the CDR3, is DVKVTQSSRYLVKRTGEKVFLECVQDMDHENMFWYRQDPGLGLRLIYFSYDVKMKEKGDIPEGYSVSREKKERFSLILESASTNQTSMYLCASRGNRRRSSYNEQFFGPGTRLTVL.

The chain employs TRBV30 and TRBJ1-1; D uncertain. V was pared by 0 bases and J by 6 bases, with 5 bases between. Germline lookup yields CDR1 GTSNPN and CDR2 SVGIG (reference sequence). CDR3 size: 11 residues. CDR3 DNA sequence: TGTGCCTGGAGTGTTAGTGCTGAAGCTTTCTTT. Encoded protein: CAWSVSAEAFF.